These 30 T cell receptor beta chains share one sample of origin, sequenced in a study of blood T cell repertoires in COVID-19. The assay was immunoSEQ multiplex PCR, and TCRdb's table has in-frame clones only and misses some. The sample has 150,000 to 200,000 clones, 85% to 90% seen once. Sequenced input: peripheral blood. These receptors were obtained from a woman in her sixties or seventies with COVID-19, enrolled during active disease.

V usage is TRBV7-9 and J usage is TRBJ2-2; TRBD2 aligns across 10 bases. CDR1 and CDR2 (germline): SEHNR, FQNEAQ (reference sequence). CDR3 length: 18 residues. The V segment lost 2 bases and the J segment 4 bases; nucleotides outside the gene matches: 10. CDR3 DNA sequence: TGTGCCAGCAGCTTAACCTCTAGCGGGGGTGTGGGCACCGGGGAGCTGTTTTTT. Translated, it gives CASSLTSSGGVGTGELFF.

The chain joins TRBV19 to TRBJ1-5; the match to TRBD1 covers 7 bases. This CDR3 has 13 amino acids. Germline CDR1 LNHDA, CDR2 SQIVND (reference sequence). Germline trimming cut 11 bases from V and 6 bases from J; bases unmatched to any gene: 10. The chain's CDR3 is CASRRGPAQPQHF. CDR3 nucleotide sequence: TGTGCCTCTCGAAGGGGGCCGGCTCAGCCCCAGCATTTT.

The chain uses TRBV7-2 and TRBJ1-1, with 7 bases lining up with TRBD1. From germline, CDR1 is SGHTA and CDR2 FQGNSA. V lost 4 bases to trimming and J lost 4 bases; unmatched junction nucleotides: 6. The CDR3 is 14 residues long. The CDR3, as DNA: TGTGCCAGCAGCTCATTACAGGGGATCACTGAAGCTTTCTTT. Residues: CASSSLQGITEAFF.

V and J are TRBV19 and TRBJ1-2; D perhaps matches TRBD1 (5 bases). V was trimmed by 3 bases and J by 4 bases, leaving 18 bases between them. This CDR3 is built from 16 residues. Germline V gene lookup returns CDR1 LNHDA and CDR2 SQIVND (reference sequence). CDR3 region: CASSISHGTILYGYTF. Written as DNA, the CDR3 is TGTGCCAGTAGTATCTCCCACGGGACTATTCTCTATGGCTACACCTTC.

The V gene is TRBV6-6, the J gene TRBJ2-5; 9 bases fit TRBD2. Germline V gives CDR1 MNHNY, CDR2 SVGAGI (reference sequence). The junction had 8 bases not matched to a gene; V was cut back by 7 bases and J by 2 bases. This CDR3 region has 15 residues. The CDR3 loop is CASTYSGGLQETQYF. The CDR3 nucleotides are TGTGCCAGCACGTATAGCGGGGGCCTTCAAGAGACCCAGTACTTC.

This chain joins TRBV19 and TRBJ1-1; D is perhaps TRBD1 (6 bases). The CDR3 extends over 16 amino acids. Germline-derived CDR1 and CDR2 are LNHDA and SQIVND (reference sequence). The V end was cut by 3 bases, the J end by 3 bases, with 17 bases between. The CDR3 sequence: CASSIRGRGRDTEAFF. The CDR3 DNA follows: TGTGCCAGTAGTATTAGGGGCAGGGGCCGGGACACTGAAGCTTTCTTT.

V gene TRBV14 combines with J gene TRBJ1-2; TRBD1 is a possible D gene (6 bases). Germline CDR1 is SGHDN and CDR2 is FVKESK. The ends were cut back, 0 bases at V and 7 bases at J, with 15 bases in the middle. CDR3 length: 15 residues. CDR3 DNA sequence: TGTGCCAGCAGCCAAGATTTACAGGGTACAGTTGGCTACACCTTC. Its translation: CASSQDLQGTVGYTF.

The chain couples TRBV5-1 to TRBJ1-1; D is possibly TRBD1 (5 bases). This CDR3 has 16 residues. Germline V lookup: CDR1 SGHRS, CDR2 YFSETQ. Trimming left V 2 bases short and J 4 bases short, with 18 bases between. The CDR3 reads CASSFTVTQVGTEAFF. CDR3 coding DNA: TGCGCCAGCAGCTTCACCGTTACACAGGTCGGCACTGAAGCTTTCTTT.

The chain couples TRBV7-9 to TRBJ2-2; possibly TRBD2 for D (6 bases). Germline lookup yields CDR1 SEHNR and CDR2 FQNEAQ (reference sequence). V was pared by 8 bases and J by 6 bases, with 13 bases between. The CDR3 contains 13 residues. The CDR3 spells CASRRERAGELFF. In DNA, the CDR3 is TGTGCCAGCCGGAGGGAGAGGGCCGGGGAGCTGTTTTTT. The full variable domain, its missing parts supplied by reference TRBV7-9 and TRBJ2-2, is DTGVSQNPRHKITKRGQNVTFRCDPISEHNRLYWYRQTLGQGPEFLTYFQNEAQLEKSRLLSDRFSAERPKGSFSTLEIQRTEQGDSAMYLCASRRERAGELFFGEGSRLTVL.

CDR3 protein: CASRPRDRDGYTF. CDR3 in DNA: TGTGCCAGCAGACCTCGGGACAGGGATGGCTACACCTTC. The chain recombines TRBV5-5 with TRBJ1-2; 9 nucleotides align to TRBD1. The length of the CDR3 is 13 residues. CDR1 SGHKS and CDR2 YYEKEE come from the germline V gene (reference sequence). J lost 6 bases, V lost 5 bases, and 5 bases had no gene match.

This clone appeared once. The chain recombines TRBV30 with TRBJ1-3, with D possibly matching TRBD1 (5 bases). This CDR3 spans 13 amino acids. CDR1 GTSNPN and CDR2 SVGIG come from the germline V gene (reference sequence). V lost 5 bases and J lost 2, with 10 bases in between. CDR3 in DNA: TGTGCCTGGGATGGGGCGGCTGGAAACACCATATATTTT. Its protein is CAWDGAAGNTIYF.

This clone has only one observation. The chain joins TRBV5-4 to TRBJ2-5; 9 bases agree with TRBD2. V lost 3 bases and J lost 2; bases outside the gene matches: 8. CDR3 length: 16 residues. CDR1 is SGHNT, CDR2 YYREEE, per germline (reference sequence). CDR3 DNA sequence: TGTGCCAGCAGCTCCCGACTAGCGGAGGGGCAAGAGACCCAGTACTTC. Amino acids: CASSSRLAEGQETQYF.

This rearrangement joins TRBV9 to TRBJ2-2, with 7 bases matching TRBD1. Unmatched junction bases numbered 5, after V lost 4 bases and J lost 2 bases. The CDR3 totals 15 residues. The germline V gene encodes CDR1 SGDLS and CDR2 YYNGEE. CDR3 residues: CASSPGTVNTGELFF. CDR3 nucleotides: TGTGCCAGCAGCCCGGGGACAGTTAACACCGGGGAGCTGTTTTTT.

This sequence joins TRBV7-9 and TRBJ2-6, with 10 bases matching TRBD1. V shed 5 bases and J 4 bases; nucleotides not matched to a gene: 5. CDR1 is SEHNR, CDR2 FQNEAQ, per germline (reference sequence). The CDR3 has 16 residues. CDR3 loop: CASSRQGAKGANVLTF. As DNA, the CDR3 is TGTGCCAGCAGCAGACAGGGGGCAAAAGGGGCCAACGTCCTGACTTTC.

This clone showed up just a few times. The CDR3 reads CASRGGETEAFF. The CDR3 DNA sequence: TGCGCCTCAAGGGGAGGTGAAACTGAAGCTTTCTTT. The genes are TRBV5-1 and TRBJ1-1; a weak D match, TRBD1 (5 bases). V was pared by 10 bases and J by 5 bases, with 15 bases between. Per germline, CDR1 SGHRS and CDR2 YFSETQ. This CDR3 has 12 amino acids.

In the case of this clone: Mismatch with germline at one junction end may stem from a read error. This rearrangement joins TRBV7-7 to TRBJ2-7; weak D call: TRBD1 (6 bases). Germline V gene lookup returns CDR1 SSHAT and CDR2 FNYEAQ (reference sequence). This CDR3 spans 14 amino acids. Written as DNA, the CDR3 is TGTGCTAGCAGCCCAAACCGGGACAACTACGAGCAGTACTTC. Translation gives CASSPNRDNYEQYF.

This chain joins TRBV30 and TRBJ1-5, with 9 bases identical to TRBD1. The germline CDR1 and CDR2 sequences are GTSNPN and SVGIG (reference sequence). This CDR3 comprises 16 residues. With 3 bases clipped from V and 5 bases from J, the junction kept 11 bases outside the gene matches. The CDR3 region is CAWSGGPGQGDQPQHF. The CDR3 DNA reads TGTGCCTGGAGCGGAGGGCCGGGACAGGGTGATCAGCCCCAGCATTTT. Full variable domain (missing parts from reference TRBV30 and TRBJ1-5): SQTIHQWPATLVQPVGSPLSLECTVEGTSNPNLYWYRQAAGRGLQLLFYSVGIGQISSEVPQNLSASRPQDRQFILSSKKLLLSDSGFYLCAWSGGPGQGDQPQHFGDGTRLSIL.

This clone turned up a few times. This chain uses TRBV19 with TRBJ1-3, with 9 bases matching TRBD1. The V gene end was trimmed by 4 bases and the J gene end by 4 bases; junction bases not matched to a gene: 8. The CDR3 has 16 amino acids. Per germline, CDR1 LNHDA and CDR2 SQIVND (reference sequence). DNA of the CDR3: TGTGCCAGTAGTAGAGGACAGGGGATTCGCGGAAACACCATATATTTT. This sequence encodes CASSRGQGIRGNTIYF.

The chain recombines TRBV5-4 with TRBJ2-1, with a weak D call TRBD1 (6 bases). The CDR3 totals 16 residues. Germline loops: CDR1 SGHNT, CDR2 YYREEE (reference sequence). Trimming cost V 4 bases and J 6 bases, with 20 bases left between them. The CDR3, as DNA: TGTGCCAGCAGCGGCTACAGGGTTGCGGCGGTCAATGAGCAGTTCTTC. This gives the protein CASSGYRVAAVNEQFF. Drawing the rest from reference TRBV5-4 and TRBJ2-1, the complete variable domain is ETGVTQSPTHLIKTRGQQVTLRCSSQSGHNTVSWYQQALGQGPQFIFQYYREEENGRGNFPPRFSGLQFPNYSSELNVNALELDDSALYLCASSGYRVAAVNEQFFGPGTRLTVL.

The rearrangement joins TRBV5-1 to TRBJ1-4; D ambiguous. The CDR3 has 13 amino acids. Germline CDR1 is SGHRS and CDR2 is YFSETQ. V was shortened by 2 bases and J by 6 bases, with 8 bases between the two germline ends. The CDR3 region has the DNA TGCGCCAGCAGCTTTGCCGCAGATGAAAAACTGTTTTTT. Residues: CASSFAADEKLFF.

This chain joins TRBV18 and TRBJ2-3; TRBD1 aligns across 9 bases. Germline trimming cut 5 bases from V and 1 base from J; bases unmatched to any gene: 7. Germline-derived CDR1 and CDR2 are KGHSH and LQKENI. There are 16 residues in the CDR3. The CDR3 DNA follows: TGTGCCAGCTCATCGGCGGACAGGGGAGGCACAGATACGCAGTATTTT. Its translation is CASSSADRGGTDTQYF.

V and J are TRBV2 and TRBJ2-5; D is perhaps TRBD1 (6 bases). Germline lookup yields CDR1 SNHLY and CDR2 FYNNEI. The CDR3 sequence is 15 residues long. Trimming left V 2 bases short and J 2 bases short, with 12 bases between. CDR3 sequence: CASSEPRGGQETQYF. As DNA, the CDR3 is TGTGCCAGCAGTGAACCTCGAGGGGGTCAAGAGACCCAGTACTTC.

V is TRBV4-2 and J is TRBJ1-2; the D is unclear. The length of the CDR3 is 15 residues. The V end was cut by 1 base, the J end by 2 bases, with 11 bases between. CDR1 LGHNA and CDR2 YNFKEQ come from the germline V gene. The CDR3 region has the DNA TGTGCCAGCAGCCAAGGGCAGGATAACAACTATGGCTACACCTTC. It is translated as CASSQGQDNNYGYTF.

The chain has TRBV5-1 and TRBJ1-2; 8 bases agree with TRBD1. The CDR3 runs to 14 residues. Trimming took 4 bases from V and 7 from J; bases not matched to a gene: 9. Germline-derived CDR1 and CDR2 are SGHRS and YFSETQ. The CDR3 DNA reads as TGCGCCAGCAGCACCAGGACAGGGTTCTCTGGCTACACCTTC. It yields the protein CASSTRTGFSGYTF.

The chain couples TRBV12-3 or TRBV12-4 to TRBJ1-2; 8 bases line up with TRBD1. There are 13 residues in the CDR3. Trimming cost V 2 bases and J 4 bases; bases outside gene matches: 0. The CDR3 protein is CASSLQGAYGYTF. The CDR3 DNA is TGTGCCAGCAGTTTACAGGGGGCCTATGGCTACACCTTC.

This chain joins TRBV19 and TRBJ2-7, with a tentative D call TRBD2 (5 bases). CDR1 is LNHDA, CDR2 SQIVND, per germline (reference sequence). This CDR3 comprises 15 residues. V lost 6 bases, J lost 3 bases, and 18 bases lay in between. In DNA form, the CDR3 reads TGTGCCAGTAGCCCCGGGAAGGGTTTAGGCTACGAGCAGTACTTC. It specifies CASSPGKGLGYEQYF.

The DNA of the CDR3 is TGTGCCAGCAGCCAAGCTTGGACAGGGGTCGGCTATGGCTACACCTTC. This codes for CASSQAWTGVGYGYTF. The chain joins TRBV3-1 (or the pseudogene TRBV3-2) to TRBJ1-2; 9 bases align to TRBD1. This CDR3 is built from 16 residues. Unmatched junction bases numbered 7, after V lost 1 base and J lost 4 bases. Looked up from germline, CDR1 is LGHDT and CDR2 is YNNKEL (reference sequence).

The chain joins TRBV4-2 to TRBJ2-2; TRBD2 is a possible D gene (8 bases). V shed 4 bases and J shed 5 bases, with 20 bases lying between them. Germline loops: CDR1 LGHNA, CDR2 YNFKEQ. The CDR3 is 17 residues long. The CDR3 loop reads CASSRGGGGGRTGELFF. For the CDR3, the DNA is TGTGCCAGCAGCCGAGGGGGCGGCGGGGGGCGAACCGGGGAGCTGTTTTTT.

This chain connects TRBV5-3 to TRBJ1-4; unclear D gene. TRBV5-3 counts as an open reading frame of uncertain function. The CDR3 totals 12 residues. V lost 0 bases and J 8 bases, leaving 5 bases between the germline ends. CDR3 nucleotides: TGTGCCAGAAGCTTGGCACAAGAAAAACTGTTTTTT. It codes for CARSLAQEKLFF.

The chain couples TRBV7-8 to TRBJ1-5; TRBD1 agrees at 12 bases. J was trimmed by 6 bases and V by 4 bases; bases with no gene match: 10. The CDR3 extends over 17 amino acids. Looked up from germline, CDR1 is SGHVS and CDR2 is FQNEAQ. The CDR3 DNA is TGTGCCAGCAGCTCGACTTACCGGGACAGGGGGCGTCAGCCCCAGCATTTT. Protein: CASSSTYRDRGRQPQHF. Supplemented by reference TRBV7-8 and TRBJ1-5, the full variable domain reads GAGVSQSPRYKVAKRGQDVALRCDPISGHVSLFWYQQALGQGPEFLTYFQNEAQLDKSGLPSDRFFAERPEGSVSTLKIQRTQQEDSAVYLCASSSTYRDRGRQPQHFGDGTRLSIL.